This T cell receptor (beta chain) stems from a study of OX40 agonist ivuxolimab in advanced cancers. Study-wide background: Dose-escalation subjects each had hepatocellular carcinoma, melanoma, renal cell or head and neck cancer. Anti-PD-1, anti-PD-L1 or anti-CTLA-4 therapy given earlier was allowed, and roughly 40% had some. Study-wide results and limits: Partial responders treated at 0.1-3.0 mg/kg exhibited clonal expansion among the lowest measured.

This clone has just one count. Its antigen is undetermined. Sequenced by immunoSEQ multiplex PCR; TCRdb stores in-frame clones only, minus some. This sample yields around 80,000 clones, of which 75% to 90% are seen a single time; around 2.5% belongs to the top ten. The starting material was CD4+ or CD8+ T cells sorted from blood, obtained in a trial of the OX40 agonist ivuxolimab. The receptor comes from an adult with an advanced solid tumor such as melanoma, head and neck, liver or kidney cancer.

CDR3 DNA sequence: TGTGCCAGCAGCATGCAGGGTCCAGATACGCAGTATTTT. Amino acids: CASSMQGPDTQYF. The chain carries TRBV9 and TRBJ2-3, with D possibly TRBD1 on 5 matching bases. CDR1 and CDR2 (germline): SGDLS, YYNGEE. The CDR3 covers 13 residues. Trimming stripped 4 bases from V and 4 bases from J, with 10 bases between.